What follows are 14 T cell receptor beta chains derived from one specimen sequenced in a study of cytomegalovirus exposure and HLA in healthy donors listed by TCRdb under 2017. Receptor libraries were prepared by the immunoSEQ multiplex PCR assay. The multiplex PCR relied on a mix of 60 forward primers for TCR Vbeta segments and 13 reverse primers for TCR Jbeta segments. TCRdb carries this immuneACCESS record with in-frame sequences only. Its versions omit some clonotypes, under half of them owing to an unresolved V gene in the studies checked, with the rest unexplained. The sample records 110,000 to 150,000 clones, roughly 71% of which are singletons. The leading ten clones occupy over 6.5% of the sample. Sequencing was performed on PBMCs. Receptors were obtained from a young man in good health and CMV-seronegative.

The chain combines TRBV6-1 with TRBJ2-5; the match to TRBD1 covers 7 bases. Germline CDR1 reads MNHNS; CDR2 reads SASEGT. V shed 4 bases, J shed 3 bases, and the junction held 2 bases outside the gene matches. This CDR3 contains 13 residues. CDR3 sequence reads: CASSGGQEETQYF. CDR3 nucleotides: TGTGCCAGCAGTGGTGGACAGGAAGAGACCCAGTACTTC.

The genes are TRBV7-2 and TRBJ2-7, with TRBD1 matching 7 bases. The CDR3 runs to 13 residues. After removal of 5 bases from V and 3 bases from J, the junction contained 4 bases not matched to a gene. Germline-derived CDR1 and CDR2 are SGHTA and FQGNSA. This CDR3 is CASSHGTVYEQYF. The DNA of the CDR3 is TGTGCCAGCAGCCACGGGACAGTCTACGAGCAGTACTTC.

The V and J genes are TRBV5-1 and TRBJ1-2; D might be TRBD1 (6 bases). This CDR3 comprises 14 residues. CDR1 SGHRS and CDR2 YFSETQ come from the germline V gene. V was clipped by 0 bases and J by 4 bases, with 10 bases between them. The CDR3 reads CASSLEGGTYGYTF. The CDR3 DNA reads as TGCGCCAGCAGCTTGGAGGGGGGGACCTATGGCTACACCTTC.

The genes are TRBV2 and TRBJ2-4; D ambiguous. From germline, CDR1 is SNHLY and CDR2 FYNNEI. This CDR3 spans 15 amino acids. V lost 2 bases and J lost 0, with 8 bases in between. The CDR3: CASSETVLAKNIQYF. CDR3 DNA: TGTGCCAGCAGTGAAACAGTCTTAGCCAAAAACATTCAGTACTTC.

The V gene is TRBV28, the J gene TRBJ1-2, with 8 bases identical to TRBD1. CDR1 and CDR2 (germline): MDHEN, SYDVKM. With V trimmed by 3 bases and J by 4 bases, 4 bases remained unmatched. This CDR3 comprises 14 residues. CDR3 sequence (DNA): TGTGCCAGCAGTTTGCCCGACAGGGGCTATGGCTACACCTTC. Translating it yields CASSLPDRGYGYTF.

The chain has TRBV28 and TRBJ2-1, with D possibly being TRBD2 (5 bases). The CDR3 length is 15 residues. CDR1 is MDHEN, CDR2 SYDVKM, per germline. Trimming removed 8 bases from V and 3 bases from J, with 17 bases in between. CDR3 sequence reads: CASEAGNAGYNEQFF. The CDR3 region has the DNA TGTGCCAGCGAGGCGGGTAACGCCGGCTACAATGAGCAGTTCTTC.

This rearrangement joins TRBV4-2 to TRBJ1-6; D remains ambiguous. There are 15 residues in the CDR3. CDR1 is LGHNA, CDR2 YNFKEQ, per germline. The V and J ends lost 0 bases and 13 bases respectively, with 16 bases between them. The CDR3 loop reads CASSQDRLPMWPLHF. The DNA of the CDR3 is TGTGCCAGCAGCCAAGATCGTTTACCTATGTGGCCCCTCCACTTT.

The rearrangement joins TRBV5-4 to TRBJ2-6; the D gene is possibly TRBD2 (6 bases). This CDR3 spans 15 amino acids. V lost 0 bases to trimming and J lost 2 bases, with 6 bases between them. Germline loops: CDR1 SGHNT, CDR2 YYREEE (reference sequence). CDR3 residues: CASSLAGAGANVLTF. In DNA, the CDR3 is TGTGCCAGCAGCTTGGCGGGAGCTGGGGCCAACGTCCTGACTTTC.

The chain is built from TRBV7-9 and TRBJ2-2, with D possibly TRBD1 on 6 matching bases. Between the trimmed V and J ends, which lost 5 bases and 8 bases, there was a span of 21 bases. The CDR3 spans 16 residues. CDR1 is SEHNR and CDR2 is FQNEAQ in the germline V gene (reference sequence). The CDR3 spells CASSASGVGAAGELFF. The CDR3 coding sequence is TGTGCCAGCAGCGCCTCGGGCGTGGGGGCCGCGGGGGAGCTGTTTTTT.

The chain carries TRBV15 and TRBJ2-5; possible D gene TRBD1, 6 bases. The J call is in doubt because the DNA end fits TRBJ2-7 better. Germline lookup yields CDR1 LNHNV and CDR2 YYDKDF (reference sequence). The CDR3 consists of 17 residues. The CDR3 DNA reads TGTGCCACCAGCAGAGATTCAAGGACAGCTGATTCCTACGAGCAGTACTTC. Amino acids: CATSRDSRTADSYEQYF.

The chain employs TRBV6-5 and TRBJ1-6; D gene ambiguous. The CDR3 sequence is 15 residues long. The V gene's germline CDR1 is MNHEY and CDR2 SVGAGI. The V end was cut by 0 bases, the J end by 12 bases, with 15 bases between. DNA of the CDR3: TGTGCCAGCAGTTACTCCTCAAGTGGGAGCGGACCCCTCCACTTT. This gives the protein CASSYSSSGSGPLHF.

V gene TRBV18 combines with J gene TRBJ1-1, with a tentative D call TRBD1 (5 bases). The CDR3 loop spans 17 amino acids. V shed 3 bases and J shed 6 bases, with 23 bases lying between them. Germline V gene data show CDR1 as KGHSH and CDR2 as LQKENI. CDR3 nucleotide sequence: TGTGCCAGCTCACCTCCGCGGGGCCGCCGCCTTAACGCTGAAGCTTTCTTT. It codes for CASSPPRGRRLNAEAFF. The whole variable domain, filled in from reference TRBV18 and TRBJ1-1, reads NAGVMQNPRHLVRRRGQEARLRCSPMKGHSHVYWYRQLPEEGLKFMVYLQKENIIDESGMPKERFSAEFPKEGPSILRIQQVVRGDSAAYFCASSPPRGRRLNAEAFFGQGTRLTVV.

V is TRBV5-1 and J is TRBJ1-2, with 10 bases fitting TRBD1. The CDR3 has 17 residues. Losses at the gene ends were 0 bases for V and 8 bases for J; bases not matched to a gene: 13. Per the germline V gene, CDR1 is SGHRS and CDR2 is YFSETQ. CDR3 bases: TGCGCCAGCAGCTTGGAGTGGGGGGGACAGGGGATCTACGGCTACACCTTC. This gives the protein CASSLEWGGQGIYGYTF.

The J gene is TRBJ1-1, the V gene TRBV6-5, with D unresolved. Germline CDR1 MNHEY, CDR2 SVGAGI. The V end lost 7 bases, the J end lost 11 bases, and 20 bases lay between the germline ends. This CDR3 is 13 amino acids long. The CDR3 reads CASTPTTGPRAFF. CDR3 DNA: TGTGCCAGCACACCGACTACCGGGCCGAGGGCTTTCTTT.